This T cell receptor (beta chain) was sequenced in a study of immune cell composition in non-small cell lung cancer. Study-level information: Most cases were lung adenocarcinoma or squamous cell carcinoma.

Normal lung was sampled as far from the tumour as possible, at least 3 cm. The V gene's germline CDR1 is MNHNS and CDR2 SASEGT. CDR3 length: 15 amino acids. TCRdb's table, derived via immunoSEQ multiplex PCR, lists solely in-frame clones and lacks some. The table lists around 16,000 clones, about three quarters of them singletons. The data also belong to a second study, concerning CD4 T cells in lung cancer. In that study: Patients had adenocarcinoma or squamous carcinoma and were aged 60 to 69. Before blood donation, patients had received platinum chemotherapy among other treatments.

The rearrangement links TRBV6-1 to TRBJ2-5; 8 nucleotides match TRBD2. Matching the DNA end better, TRBJ2-7 makes the J call doubtful. This TCR derives from a human donor with non-small cell lung cancer. Sequenced material: non-adjacent lung tissue. The CDR3 DNA sequence: TGTGCCAGCAGTGATCAATCGGGAGGGCCATACGAGCAGTACTTC. Translating gives CASSDQSGGPYEQYF.